A selection of T cell receptor beta chains follows, all from one sample in a study of response to subunit inactivated influenza vaccine. TCRdb itself ran the RT-PCR reads through MiXCR, one entry per CDR3 protein. Among hundreds of thousands of distinct CDR3 sequences listed, 16% were seen once. Sequenced material: CD4+ T cells sorted from PBMCs, taken roughly 24 months after vaccination. The source is a man between 45 and 75 years old who received an inactivated influenza vaccine. Both conserved end residues are trimmed from each CDR3.

V	J	CDR3
TRBV20-1	TRBJ1-2	SATPNGGARIYGYT
TRBV20-1	TRBJ2-7	SASGGGNYEQY
TRBV7-8	TRBJ1-4	ASSHGQGRRYNEKLF
TRBV18	TRBJ2-7	ASSPQYTYEQY
TRBV6-1	TRBJ1-6	ASRHQGKGSPLH
TRBV7-2	TRBJ2-1	ASSSQRGGYEQF
TRBV5-2	TRBJ1-1	ASNKRSGTSGTWGNTEAF
TRBV9	TRBJ2-4	ASSPRAQNIQY
TRBV2	TRBJ2-7	ASSFWTVAEQY
TRBV6-2/TRBV6-3	TRBJ2-7	ASSYSSMATSTYEQY
TRBV11-1	TRBJ2-2	ASSLAIAANTGELF
TRBV11-2	TRBJ2-3	ASSSNTGTSLTDTQY
TRBV5-1	TRBJ1-4	ASSLRPETTNEKLF
TRBV5-1	TRBJ1-2	ASSSDGVIYGYT
TRBV6-4	TRBJ1-4	ASSHSDRRLTPRGEKLF
TRBV19	TRBJ1-5	ASRTYTASNQPQH
TRBV4-2	TRBJ1-3	ASSQESISGNTIY
TRBV3-1	TRBJ2-2	ASSLAGGGAVTGELF
TRBV6-1	TRBJ1-1	ASSPGDRMNTEAF
TRBV12-3/TRBV12-4	TRBJ2-2	ASSKGGGAFGELF
TRBV27	TRBJ2-3	ARDSDSTDTQY
TRBV6-1	TRBJ2-4	ASSLVGGENIQY
TRBV4-2	TRBJ2-3	ASSRGTSGTPRTDTQY
TRBV6-1	TRBJ2-2	ASSPTTGGLTGELF
TRBV20-1	TRBJ2-3	SASSSGGYTDTQY
TRBV20-1	TRBJ2-1	SARGLASGQVSDEQF
TRBV30	TRBJ1-2	AWRLFNYGYT
TRBV7-3	TRBJ2-3	ASSRPGGSTDTQY
TRBV5-1	TRBJ2-1	ASNLAGGNEQF
TRBV5-6	TRBJ1-5	ASSFGVSNQPQH
TRBV18	TRBJ2-4	ASCCTSLLQGAKNIQY
TRBV14	TRBJ1-2	ASSQDLGGYYGYT
TRBV6-2/TRBV6-3	TRBJ1-1	ASRTGTLGAF
TRBV28	TRBJ1-2	ASSQTGTNYGYT
TRBV9	TRBJ2-1	ASSIGDEQF
TRBV5-1	TRBJ2-1	ASSLGLSPLANEQF
TRBV6-1	TRBJ2-3	ASRPTGTSGLSTDTQY
TRBV29-1	TRBJ1-4	SVAGTGDEKLF
TRBV12-3/TRBV12-4	TRBJ1-1	ASSLHGLEAF
TRBV5-1	TRBJ1-1	ASGPGAMNTEAF
TRBV4-3	TRBJ2-5	ASSLGQEETQY
TRBV7-2	TRBJ2-5	ASSLGGTANEETQY
TRBV5-1	TRBJ1-2	ASSLGQGVGYT
TRBV12-3/TRBV12-4	TRBJ2-4	ASSPGQYLNQNIQY
TRBV10-3	TRBJ1-3	AISIGPASGNTIY
TRBV12-3/TRBV12-4	TRBJ2-2	ASRPMTAGELF
TRBV12-3/TRBV12-4	TRBJ2-3	ASSLNTGTTDTQY
TRBV11-3	TRBJ2-2	ASSLSYAGELF
TRBV9	TRBJ1-4	ASSVGSLGEKLF
TRBV20-1	TRBJ2-3	SARQGTASTDTQY
TRBV6-7	TRBJ1-6	ASSYSKANSPLH
TRBV5-1	TRBJ2-3	ASSLAGHSDTQY
TRBV30	TRBJ2-3	AWSKGLRIAQY
TRBV20-1	TRBJ2-3	SARGYPRELRNTDTQY